The sequence of this TCR beta chain was determined in a study of blood T cell repertoires in COVID-19. Per germline, CDR1 SGHKS and CDR2 YYEKEE (reference sequence). Losses at the gene ends were 1 base for V and 5 bases for J; bases not matched to a gene: 2. CDR3 size: 14 residues. The protocol was immunoSEQ multiplex PCR, while the TCRdb copy is restricted to in-frame clones and leaves out a portion. The sample includes over 250,000 clones, roughly 90% seen only once; the top ten take approximately 0.8%. V and J are TRBV5-5 and TRBJ2-1; 8 bases align to TRBD2. This receptor was obtained from a woman in her twenties or thirties with acute or convalescent COVID-19. Sequencing was done on a sample of peripheral blood. CDR3 DNA: TGTGCCAGCAGCTTGTTAGCGGGAAACAATGAGCAGTTCTTC. This translates into CASSLLAGNNEQFF.